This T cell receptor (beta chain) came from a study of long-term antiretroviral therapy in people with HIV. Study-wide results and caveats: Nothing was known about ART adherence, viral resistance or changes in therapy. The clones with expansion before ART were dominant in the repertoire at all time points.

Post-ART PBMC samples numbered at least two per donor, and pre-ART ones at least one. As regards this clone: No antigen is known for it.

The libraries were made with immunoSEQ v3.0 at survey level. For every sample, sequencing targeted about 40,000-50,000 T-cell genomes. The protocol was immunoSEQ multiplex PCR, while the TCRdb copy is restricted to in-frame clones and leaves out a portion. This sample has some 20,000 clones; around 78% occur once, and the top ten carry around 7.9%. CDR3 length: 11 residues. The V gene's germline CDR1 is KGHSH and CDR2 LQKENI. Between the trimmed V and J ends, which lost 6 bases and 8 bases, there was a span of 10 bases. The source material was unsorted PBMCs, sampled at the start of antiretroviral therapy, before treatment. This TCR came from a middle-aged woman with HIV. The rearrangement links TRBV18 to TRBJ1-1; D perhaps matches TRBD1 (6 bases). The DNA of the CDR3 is TGTGCCAGCTCCCCTGACAGGGAAGCTTTCTTT. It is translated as CASSPDREAFF.